These T cell receptor beta chains were read from a single sample in a study of chemoradiotherapy in HPV16-positive cancers. Method: immunoSEQ multiplex PCR; TCRdb's copy keeps in-frame clones and lacks some. The data contain approximately 15,000 clones, roughly 89% of them seen just once; the ten biggest clones take up 3.5% to 4.5%. The material sequenced was tumor tissue, taken from a patient who underwent chemoradiotherapy. The receptor source for this set is a human donor with HPV-associated anogenital cancer. Both conserved end residues are part of each CDR3. D genes are given only for firm matches. Not every row has a clone size; where given, it reads once, few, many or a size class.

J: TRBJ1-1
V: TRBV7-9
size: -
D: TRBD1
CDR3: CASSLGQGLNTEAFF
DNA: TGTGCCAGCAGCTTAGGACAGGGTTTGAACACTGAAGCTTTCTTT

J: TRBJ1-1
V: TRBV18
size: -
D: -
CDR3: CASSPNRVGNTEAFF
DNA: TGTGCCAGCTCACCCAACAGGGTTGGGAATACTGAAGCTTTCTTT

J: TRBJ2-1
V: TRBV30
size: -
D: -
CDR3: CAWSGRIYEQFF
DNA: TGTGCCTGGAGTGGACGGATCTATGAGCAGTTCTTC

J: TRBJ2-7
V: TRBV27
size: -
D: -
CDR3: CASSFTLSYEQYF
DNA: TGTGCCAGCAGCTTCACCCTCTCCTACGAGCAGTACTTC

J: TRBJ2-7
V: TRBV7-9
size: -
D: -
CDR3: CASSHRDSLYPYEQYF
DNA: TGTGCCAGCAGCCACCGGGACTCATTGTACCCTTACGAGCAGTACTTC

J: TRBJ1-1
V: TRBV6-5
size: -
D: -
CDR3: CASSPDVNTEAFF
DNA: TGTGCCAGCAGCCCGGACGTGAACACTGAAGCTTTCTTT

J: TRBJ1-1
V: TRBV11-2
size: -
D: -
CDR3: CASSLDWVPNTEAFF
DNA: TGTGCCAGCAGCTTAGATTGGGTCCCGAACACTGAAGCTTTCTTT

J: TRBJ1-1
V: TRBV5-4
size: -
D: TRBD1
CDR3: CASSQGQGIGTEAFF
DNA: TGTGCCAGCAGCCAAGGACAGGGTATTGGCACTGAAGCTTTCTTT

J: TRBJ1-1
V: TRBV2
size: once
D: TRBD1
CDR3: CASRMTRDRTFF
DNA: TGTGCCAGCAGGATGACACGGGACAGAACTTTCTTT

J: TRBJ2-1
V: TRBV11-2
size: -
D: TRBD2
CDR3: CASSPGLAGENEQFF
DNA: TGTGCCAGCAGCCCAGGACTAGCGGGAGAGAATGAGCAGTTCTTC

J: TRBJ1-4
V: TRBV30
size: -
D: -
CDR3: CAWSAGGNEKLFF
DNA: TGTGCCTGGAGTGCCGGGGGGAATGAAAAACTGTTTTTT

J: TRBJ2-5
V: TRBV7-2
size: -
D: -
CDR3: CASSFQGGETQYF
DNA: TGTGCCAGCAGCTTTCAGGGTGGAGAGACCCAGTACTTC

J: TRBJ2-3
V: TRBV2
size: -
D: -
CDR3: CASVRRGADTQYF
DNA: TGTGCCAGCGTCCGACGGGGTGCAGATACGCAGTATTTT

J: TRBJ2-5
V: TRBV5-8
size: -
D: TRBD2
CDR3: CASGEPGTSGRAGETQYF
DNA: TGTGCCAGCGGGGAACCTGGGACTAGCGGGAGGGCCGGAGAGACCCAGTACTTC

J: TRBJ1-4
V: TRBV5-6
size: -
D: -
CDR3: CASKRISDTNEKLFF
DNA: TGTGCCAGCAAACGGATTTCGGACACAAATGAAAAACTGTTTTTT

J: TRBJ2-7
V: TRBV4-3
size: -
D: -
CDR3: CASSQDSGEFGYEQYF
DNA: TGCGCCAGCAGCCAAGATTCAGGGGAGTTCGGGTACGAGCAGTACTTC

J: TRBJ1-2
V: TRBV6-6
size: -
D: -
CDR3: CASSYWRAGGYTF
DNA: TGTGCCAGCAGTTACTGGCGGGCAGGCGGCTACACCTTC

J: TRBJ2-7
V: TRBV6-4
size: -
D: TRBD1
CDR3: CASRGQGLYEQYF
DNA: TGTGCCAGCAGAGGACAGGGGCTCTACGAGCAGTACTTC

J: TRBJ1-3
V: TRBV7-9
size: few
D: -
CDR3: CASSPSSGNTIYF
DNA: TGTGCCAGCAGCCCTAGCTCTGGAAACACCATATATTTT

J: TRBJ1-1
V: TRBV18
size: -
D: -
CDR3: CASSPRGVTEAFF
DNA: TGTGCCAGCTCACCGCGAGGGGTCACTGAAGCTTTCTTT

J: TRBJ2-1
V: TRBV5-1
size: -
D: TRBD2
CDR3: CASSPGLVSGRFSYNEQFF
DNA: TGCGCCAGCAGCCCGGGGCTGGTTAGCGGGAGGTTCTCCTACAATGAGCAGTTCTTC

J: TRBJ2-3
V: TRBV5-1
size: -
D: TRBD2
CDR3: CASSLATSGVADTQYF
DNA: TGCGCCAGCAGCTTGGCTACTAGCGGGGTGGCAGATACGCAGTATTTT

J: TRBJ2-1
V: TRBV6-5
size: -
D: -
CDR3: CASSEGPSYNEQFF
DNA: TGTGCCAGCAGCGAGGGCCCCTCCTACAATGAGCAGTTCTTC

J: TRBJ2-7
V: TRBV6-5
size: -
D: -
CDR3: CASTGDEQYF
DNA: TGTGCCAGCACAGGGGACGAGCAGTACTTC

J: TRBJ1-5
V: TRBV6-1
size: -
D: TRBD1
CDR3: CASSVDRWNQPQHF
DNA: TGTGCCAGCAGTGTGGACAGGTGGAATCAGCCCCAGCATTTT

J: TRBJ2-6
V: TRBV11-2
size: -
D: -
CDR3: CAAEDSRAFPGANVLTF
DNA: TGTGCCGCTGAGGACTCCCGGGCTTTTCCTGGGGCCAACGTCCTGACTTTC

J: TRBJ1-5
V: TRBV7-2
size: once
D: -
CDR3: CASSQSRVNQPQHF
DNA: TGTGCCAGCAGCCAATCGAGAGTGAATCAGCCCCAGCATTTT

J: TRBJ2-7
V: TRBV6-1
size: -
D: -
CDR3: CASTESSAYEQYF
DNA: TGTGCCAGCACGGAGTCTAGCGCCTACGAGCAGTACTTC

J: TRBJ2-1
V: TRBV5-4
size: -
D: -
CDR3: CASSLEPGGAYNEQFF
DNA: TGTGCCAGCAGCTTGGAGCCAGGGGGGGCGTACAATGAGCAGTTCTTC

J: TRBJ2-3
V: TRBV6-5
size: -
D: TRBD2
CDR3: CASSPTSGAPDTQYF
DNA: TGTGCCAGCAGCCCGACTAGCGGGGCCCCAGATACGCAGTATTTT

J: TRBJ1-2
V: TRBV5-8
size: -
D: -
CDR3: CASSRRSTRVGYTF
DNA: TGTGCCAGCAGCCGACGGAGTACCAGGGTTGGCTACACCTTC

J: TRBJ2-7
V: TRBV6-9
size: -
D: -
CDR3: CASSYSNRVYEQYF
DNA: TGTGCCAGCAGTTACTCGAACAGGGTCTACGAGCAGTACTTC

J: TRBJ1-1
V: TRBV28
size: -
D: -
CDR3: CASSLTVEAFF
DNA: TGTGCCAGCAGTTTAACCGTCGAAGCTTTCTTT

J: TRBJ2-1
V: TRBV6-1
size: few
D: -
CDR3: CASRYRANEQFF
DNA: TGTGCCAGCAGATACAGGGCGAATGAGCAGTTCTTC

J: TRBJ2-7
V: TRBV5-1
size: -
D: TRBD2
CDR3: CASSLRTSGRGEQYF
DNA: TGCGCCAGCAGCTTGAGGACTAGCGGGAGAGGCGAGCAGTACTTC

J: TRBJ1-2
V: TRBV5-4
size: -
D: -
CDR3: CASSDAYGYTF
DNA: TGTGCCAGCAGCGACGCCTATGGCTACACCTTC

J: TRBJ2-7
V: TRBV10-3
size: -
D: TRBD2
CDR3: CAISPGTSGSYEQYF
DNA: TGTGCCATCAGCCCTGGGACTAGCGGGAGCTACGAGCAGTACTTC

J: TRBJ2-7
V: TRBV11-3
size: -
D: -
CDR3: CASSLADEQYF
DNA: TGTGCCAGCAGCTTAGCAGACGAGCAGTACTTC

J: TRBJ1-4
V: TRBV15
size: once
D: -
CDR3: CATSRGQRAEKLFF
DNA: TGTGCCACCAGCAGAGGACAACGTGCTGAAAAACTGTTTTTT

J: TRBJ2-2
V: TRBV11-3
size: -
D: TRBD2
CDR3: CASTWRGGSPGELFF
DNA: TGTGCCAGCACCTGGCGGGGGGGGTCCCCCGGGGAGCTGTTTTTT

J: TRBJ2-1
V: TRBV4-2
size: -
D: -
CDR3: CASSPSLATYNEQFF
DNA: TGTGCCAGCAGCCCATCACTAGCCACCTACAATGAGCAGTTCTTC

J: TRBJ2-7
V: TRBV19
size: -
D: -
CDR3: CAPPVGLFYEQYF
DNA: TGTGCCCCTCCGGTAGGCCTTTTCTACGAGCAGTACTTC

J: TRBJ2-5
V: TRBV5-1
size: -
D: -
CDR3: CASAPSGTPQETQYF
DNA: TGCGCCAGCGCTCCCTCCGGGACTCCCCAAGAGACCCAGTACTTC

J: TRBJ1-5
V: TRBV15
size: -
D: -
CDR3: CATSSGAYGGNQPQHF
DNA: TGTGCCACCAGCTCCGGGGCCTACGGGGGCAATCAGCCCCAGCATTTT

J: TRBJ2-2
V: TRBV7-9
size: -
D: TRBD2
CDR3: CASSGWREGTGELFF
DNA: TGTGCCAGCAGCGGCTGGCGGGAGGGAACCGGGGAGCTGTTTTTT

J: TRBJ2-1
V: TRBV5-1
size: -
D: TRBD1
CDR3: CASSLVTGGYNEQFF
DNA: TGCGCCAGCAGCTTGGTCACAGGGGGCTACAATGAGCAGTTCTTC

J: TRBJ2-2
V: TRBV2
size: -
D: -
CDR3: CASSKDVEGELFF
DNA: TGTGCCAGCAGTAAGGACGTTGAGGGGGAGCTGTTTTTT

J: TRBJ1-2
V: TRBV7-2
size: -
D: -
CDR3: CASSLRGRPYGYTF
DNA: TGTGCCAGCAGCTTAAGGGGCAGGCCTTATGGCTACACCTTC